This T cell receptor (beta chain) was obtained from a study of blood T cell repertoires in COVID-19. Study summary: Whether acute or convalescent, the COVID-19 samples came from the United States, Italy and Spain. Nucleic acid was either cDNA or gDNA, and it came from T cells, B-cell-depleted T cells, or PBMCs.

In the authors' methods: Reference gene primer amplification gave estimated nucleated cell counts. Measured with immunoSEQ multiplex PCR; TCRdb has only the in-frame clones, and not every one. D and trimming come from the DNA, and the V and J calls and clone size come from that table. The sample gives about 78,000 clones, more than 80% of which show up once; roughly 0.73% is in the top ten. Looked up from germline, CDR1 is MDHEN and CDR2 is SYDVKM. The CDR3 spans 16 residues. V dropped 7 bases and J dropped 9 bases, with 22 bases sitting between them. The chain uses TRBV28 and TRBJ1-6, with D tentatively TRBD1 (5 bases). Input material: peripheral blood. This sequence originates from a woman of 80 years or more with acute or convalescent COVID-19. CDR3 DNA sequence: TGTGCCAGCACCGGAAGTAGGGGTGCCTCGGGTTCACCCCTCCACTTT. This encodes CASTGSRGASGSPLHF. Drawing the rest from reference TRBV28 and TRBJ1-6, the complete variable domain is DVKVTQSSRYLVKRTGEKVFLECVQDMDHENMFWYRQDPGLGLRLIYFSYDVKMKEKGDIPEGYSVSREKKERFSLILESASTNQTSMYLCASTGSRGASGSPLHFGNGTRLTVT.